Many counts were recorded for the clone carrying this T cell receptor beta chain. Germline CDR1 reads SQVTM; CDR2 reads ANQGSEA. V lost 2 bases to trimming and J lost 5 bases, with 4 bases between them. The CDR3 runs to 10 residues. Construction of the TCRbeta library involved unique molecular identifiers. One entry per CDR3 protein, called by TCRdb with MiXCR from the PCR reads. Of approximately 98,000 distinct CDR3 sequences in the sample, 6.4% were seen once. The data belong to a study of T-cell reconstitution after alpha-beta-depleted transplantation in children. The sequencing used PBMCs, mostly from graft donor cells, collected 360 days after TCRalphabeta/CD19-depleted stem cell transplant. The V gene is TRBV29-1, the J gene TRBJ2-7; no definite D call. This TCR derives from a male patient aged 2 to 10 who had a stem cell transplant for acute lymphoblastic leukemia, so the T cells may come from the graft donor. The CDR3 sequence: CSVELDEQYF. CDR3 DNA sequence: TGCAGCGTTGAATTAGACGAGCAGTACTTC.